The rows below give T cell receptor beta chains drawn from one sample of a study of shared T cell receptors in the human thymus. Only in-frame clones appear in the TCRdb table, and some are missing; sequencing was by immunoSEQ multiplex PCR. Of hundreds of thousands of clones in the sample, around 87% were seen once. These data also formed part of another study, on human thymus T cells.

The source material was thymocytes. Receptors originate from a boy younger than two with a congenital heart defect. Both conserved end residues are part of each CDR3. Each record gives: J gene, clone size, D gene, V gene, CDR3 protein, CDR3 DNA. D genes are given only for firm matches. The size field is filled for only some rows; it gives once, few, many or a size class.

j_gene: TRBJ2-3; abundance: NA; d_gene: NA; v_gene: TRBV4-1; CDR3aa: CASSQAEQDTDTQYF; CDR3nt: TGCGCCAGCAGCCAAGCTGAACAAGACACAGATACGCAGTATTTT
j_gene: TRBJ2-7; abundance: NA; d_gene: TRBD2; v_gene: TRBV28; CDR3aa: CASSFKTSGTYEQYF; CDR3nt: TGTGCCAGCAGTTTCAAAACTAGCGGCACCTACGAGCAGTACTTC
j_gene: TRBJ1-5; abundance: few; d_gene: NA; v_gene: TRBV21-1; CDR3aa: CASSKAAGKDQPQHF; CDR3nt: TGTGCCAGCAGCAAAGCGGCGGGGAAGGATCAGCCCCAGCATTTT
j_gene: TRBJ1-1; abundance: NA; d_gene: TRBD1; v_gene: TRBV5-1; CDR3aa: CASSRGRVNTEAFF; CDR3nt: TGCGCCAGCAGCAGGGGGCGGGTGAACACTGAAGCTTTCTTT
j_gene: TRBJ1-2; abundance: NA; d_gene: TRBD1; v_gene: TRBV28; CDR3aa: CASRIYRQGAYGYTF; CDR3nt: TGTGCCAGCAGGATATACCGACAGGGGGCCTATGGCTACACCTTC
j_gene: TRBJ2-5; abundance: few; d_gene: NA; v_gene: TRBV7-9; CDR3aa: CASSLFQGCFRETQYF; CDR3nt: TGTGCCAGCAGCTTATTTCAGGGCTGCTTTAGGGAGACCCAGTACTTC
j_gene: TRBJ2-1; abundance: NA; d_gene: TRBD2; v_gene: TRBV7-2; CDR3aa: CASSRSGAFHNEQFF; CDR3nt: TGTGCCAGCAGCCGTAGCGGGGCTTTTCACAATGAGCAGTTCTTC
j_gene: TRBJ1-5; abundance: NA; d_gene: NA; v_gene: TRBV6-5; CDR3aa: CASSRQSSNQPQHF; CDR3nt: TGTGCCAGCAGTCGACAGTCTAGCAATCAGCCCCAGCATTTT
j_gene: TRBJ1-2; abundance: NA; d_gene: TRBD1; v_gene: TRBV12-5; CDR3aa: CASGLVQEGTGPGYTF; CDR3nt: TGTGCTAGTGGTTTGGTACAAGAGGGGACAGGGCCTGGCTACACCTTC
j_gene: TRBJ2-1; abundance: NA; d_gene: TRBD2; v_gene: TRBV28; CDR3aa: CASKKREKDNEQFF; CDR3nt: TGTGCCAGCAAAAAGCGGGAGAAGGACAATGAGCAGTTCTTC
j_gene: TRBJ1-4; abundance: few; d_gene: NA; v_gene: TRBV5-8; CDR3aa: CASSLGRQPPNEKLFF; CDR3nt: TGTGCCAGCAGCTTGGGGAGACAGCCCCCCAATGAAAAACTGTTTTTT
j_gene: TRBJ2-1; abundance: NA; d_gene: NA; v_gene: TRBV20-1; CDR3aa: CSVRDEQFF; CDR3nt: TGCAGTGTACGGGATGAGCAGTTCTTC
j_gene: TRBJ2-1; abundance: NA; d_gene: NA; v_gene: TRBV21-1; CDR3aa: CASSKAQGYNEQFF; CDR3nt: TGTGCCAGCAGCAAAGCACAGGGCTACAATGAGCAGTTCTTC
j_gene: TRBJ1-4; abundance: NA; d_gene: TRBD1; v_gene: TRBV28; CDR3aa: CASSPWDSTTNEKLFF; CDR3nt: TGTGCCAGCAGTCCCTGGGACAGCACAACTAATGAAAAACTGTTTTTT
j_gene: TRBJ1-2; abundance: once; d_gene: TRBD1; v_gene: TRBV28; CDR3aa: CASSPRDRDHGYTF; CDR3nt: TGTGCCAGCAGTCCCCGGGACAGGGATCATGGCTACACCTTC
j_gene: TRBJ2-7; abundance: NA; d_gene: NA; v_gene: TRBV28; CDR3aa: CASSLARNSTYEQYF; CDR3nt: TGTGCCAGCAGTTTAGCTAGGAACTCGACCTACGAGCAGTACTTC
j_gene: TRBJ1-1; abundance: NA; d_gene: NA; v_gene: TRBV14; CDR3aa: CASSPRAGQSAEAFF; CDR3nt: TGTGCCAGCAGCCCAAGAGCGGGTCAGAGCGCTGAAGCTTTCTTT
j_gene: TRBJ1-1; abundance: NA; d_gene: NA; v_gene: TRBV5-4; CDR3aa: CASSSRGYTEAFF; CDR3nt: TGTGCCAGCAGCTCAAGGGGGTACACTGAAGCTTTCTTT
j_gene: TRBJ1-1; abundance: NA; d_gene: NA; v_gene: TRBV10-1; CDR3aa: CASSWGPNTEAFF; CDR3nt: TGCGCCAGCAGTTGGGGCCCGAACACTGAAGCTTTCTTT
j_gene: TRBJ2-2; abundance: NA; d_gene: TRBD2; v_gene: TRBV5-4; CDR3aa: CASSSPFSGMNTGELFF; CDR3nt: TGTGCCAGCAGCTCCCCCTTTAGCGGGATGAACACCGGGGAGCTGTTTTTT
j_gene: TRBJ1-5; abundance: once; d_gene: NA; v_gene: TRBV12-5; CDR3aa: CASGLVSGHFSNQPQHF; CDR3nt: TGTGCTAGTGGTTTGGTCTCGGGACACTTTAGCAATCAGCCCCAGCATTTT
j_gene: TRBJ1-5; abundance: NA; d_gene: NA; v_gene: TRBV28; CDR3aa: CASSLLQGNQPQHF; CDR3nt: TGTGCCAGCAGTTTATTACAGGGTAATCAGCCCCAGCATTTT
j_gene: TRBJ1-2; abundance: NA; d_gene: TRBD1; v_gene: TRBV9; CDR3aa: CASSPPRDRGPPNYGYTF; CDR3nt: TGTGCCAGCAGCCCTCCTAGGGACAGGGGGCCTCCTAACTATGGCTACACCTTC
j_gene: TRBJ1-1; abundance: NA; d_gene: NA; v_gene: TRBV12-5; CDR3aa: CASGLALRGLGAFF; CDR3nt: TGTGCTAGTGGTTTGGCCCTTCGGGGTCTGGGAGCTTTCTTT
j_gene: TRBJ2-7; abundance: NA; d_gene: TRBD1; v_gene: TRBV10-2; CDR3aa: CASSGLTGTVDTYEQYF; CDR3nt: TGCGCCAGCAGTGGGCTTACCGGGACAGTGGACACCTACGAGCAGTACTTC
j_gene: TRBJ2-7; abundance: NA; d_gene: NA; v_gene: TRBV5-1; CDR3aa: CASSPGPGERAYEQYF; CDR3nt: TGCGCCAGCAGCCCGGGACCGGGAGAGAGGGCTTACGAGCAGTACTTC
j_gene: TRBJ1-3; abundance: NA; d_gene: NA; v_gene: TRBV9; CDR3aa: CASSVDARDSGNTIYF; CDR3nt: TGTGCCAGCAGCGTAGATGCCAGGGACTCTGGAAACACCATATATTTT
j_gene: TRBJ1-1; abundance: NA; d_gene: NA; v_gene: TRBV4-3; CDR3aa: CASSQEAQGRDEAFF; CDR3nt: TGCGCCAGCAGCCAAGAGGCGCAGGGGAGGGATGAAGCTTTCTTT
j_gene: TRBJ2-3; abundance: NA; d_gene: NA; v_gene: TRBV7-6; CDR3aa: CASTIWPQVAGGSTDTQYF; CDR3nt: TGTGCCAGCACCATTTGGCCCCAGGTGGCAGGGGGGAGCACAGATACGCAGTATTTT
j_gene: TRBJ2-7; abundance: NA; d_gene: TRBD2; v_gene: TRBV7-2; CDR3aa: CASSTPASGGGEQYF; CDR3nt: TGTGCCAGCAGCACCCCAGCTAGCGGGGGGGGCGAGCAGTACTTC
j_gene: TRBJ2-1; abundance: NA; d_gene: TRBD2; v_gene: TRBV5-1; CDR3aa: CASSLPKPGLAVRRYNEQFF; CDR3nt: TGCGCCAGCAGCTTGCCTAAACCGGGACTAGCGGTACGACGCTACAATGAGCAGTTCTTC
j_gene: TRBJ2-3; abundance: NA; d_gene: NA; v_gene: TRBV4-2; CDR3aa: CASSQEIISQADTQYF; CDR3nt: TGTGCCAGCAGCCAAGAGATCATAAGTCAGGCAGATACGCAGTATTTT
j_gene: TRBJ1-2; abundance: NA; d_gene: NA; v_gene: TRBV28; CDR3aa: CASSLPSDPGHLSDGYTF; CDR3nt: TGTGCCAGCAGTTTGCCCTCTGATCCGGGACACCTAAGCGATGGCTACACCTTC
j_gene: TRBJ2-5; abundance: NA; d_gene: NA; v_gene: TRBV21-1; CDR3aa: CASSNPTGSQETQYF; CDR3nt: TGTGCCAGCAGCAACCCGACAGGAAGCCAAGAGACCCAGTACTTC
j_gene: TRBJ2-3; abundance: NA; d_gene: NA; v_gene: TRBV5-4; CDR3aa: CASSIGAVGANSTDTQYF; CDR3nt: TGTGCCAGCAGCATCGGGGCCGTGGGGGCGAATAGCACAGATACGCAGTATTTT
j_gene: TRBJ1-1; abundance: NA; d_gene: NA; v_gene: TRBV6-5; CDR3aa: CASTRDRNTEAFF; CDR3nt: TGTGCCAGCACCCGAGACAGGAACACTGAAGCTTTCTTT
j_gene: TRBJ2-5; abundance: NA; d_gene: TRBD2; v_gene: TRBV5-1; CDR3aa: CASSLVGLAEIEETQYF; CDR3nt: TGCGCCAGCAGCTTGGTGGGACTAGCGGAGATCGAAGAGACCCAGTACTTC
j_gene: TRBJ1-4; abundance: NA; d_gene: TRBD1; v_gene: TRBV30; CDR3aa: CAWSIQGAREKLFF; CDR3nt: TGTGCCTGGAGTATACAGGGGGCTCGTGAAAAACTGTTTTTT
j_gene: TRBJ2-7; abundance: NA; d_gene: NA; v_gene: TRBV29-1; CDR3aa: CSVGHTRRPYEQYF; CDR3nt: TGCAGCGTCGGGCATACTAGGCGTCCCTACGAGCAGTACTTC